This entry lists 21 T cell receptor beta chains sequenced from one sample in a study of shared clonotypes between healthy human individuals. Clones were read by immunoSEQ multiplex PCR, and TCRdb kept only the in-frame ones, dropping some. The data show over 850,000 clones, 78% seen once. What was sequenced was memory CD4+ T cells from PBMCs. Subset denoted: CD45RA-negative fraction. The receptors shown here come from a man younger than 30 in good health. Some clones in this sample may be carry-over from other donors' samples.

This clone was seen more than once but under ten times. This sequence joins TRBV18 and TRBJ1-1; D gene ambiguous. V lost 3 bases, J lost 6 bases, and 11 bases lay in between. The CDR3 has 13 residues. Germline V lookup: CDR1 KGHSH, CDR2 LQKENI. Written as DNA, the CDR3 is TGTGCCAGCTCACCTAGTCCGGGCGCTGAAGCTTTCTTT. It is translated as CASSPSPGAEAFF.

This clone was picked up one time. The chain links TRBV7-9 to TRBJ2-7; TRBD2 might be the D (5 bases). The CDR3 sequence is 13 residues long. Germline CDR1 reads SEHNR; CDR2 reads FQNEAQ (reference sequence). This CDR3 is CASGGEFIYEQYF. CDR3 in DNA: TGTGCGAGTGGAGGAGAGTTCATCTACGAGCAGTACTTC.

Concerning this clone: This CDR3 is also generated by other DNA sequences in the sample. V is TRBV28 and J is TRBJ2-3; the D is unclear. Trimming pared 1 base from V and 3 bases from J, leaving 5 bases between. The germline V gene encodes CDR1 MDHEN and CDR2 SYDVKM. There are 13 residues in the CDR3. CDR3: CASSLSNTDTQYF. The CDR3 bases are TGTGCCAGCAGTTTATCTAATACAGATACGCAGTATTTT.

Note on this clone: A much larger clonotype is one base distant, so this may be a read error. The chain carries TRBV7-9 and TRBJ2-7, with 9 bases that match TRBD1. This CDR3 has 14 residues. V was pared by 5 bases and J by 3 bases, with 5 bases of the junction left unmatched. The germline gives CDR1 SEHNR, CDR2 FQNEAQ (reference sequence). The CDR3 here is CASSLGTGNYEQYF. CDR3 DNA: TGTGCCAGCAGCCTCGGGACAGGGAACTACGAGCAGTACTTC.

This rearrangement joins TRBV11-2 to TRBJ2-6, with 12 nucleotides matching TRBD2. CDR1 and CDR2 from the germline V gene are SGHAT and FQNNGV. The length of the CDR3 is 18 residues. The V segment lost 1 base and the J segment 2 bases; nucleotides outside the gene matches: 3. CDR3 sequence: CASSLGLAGVTGANVLTF. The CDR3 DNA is TGTGCCAGCAGCTTAGGACTAGCGGGAGTAACTGGGGCCAACGTCCTGACTTTC.

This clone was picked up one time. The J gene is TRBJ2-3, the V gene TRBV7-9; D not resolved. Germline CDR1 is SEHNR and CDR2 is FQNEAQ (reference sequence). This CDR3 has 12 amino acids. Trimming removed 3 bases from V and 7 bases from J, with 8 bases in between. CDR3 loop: CASSLNFNTQYF. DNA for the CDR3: TGTGCCAGCAGCTTGAATTTTAATACGCAGTATTTT.

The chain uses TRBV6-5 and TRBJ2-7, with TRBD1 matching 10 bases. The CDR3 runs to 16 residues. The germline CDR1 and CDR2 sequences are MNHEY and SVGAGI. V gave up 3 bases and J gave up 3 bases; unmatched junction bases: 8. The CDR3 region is CASSYSGQGGYYEQYF. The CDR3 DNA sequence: TGTGCCAGCAGTTATTCCGGACAGGGGGGATACTACGAGCAGTACTTC.

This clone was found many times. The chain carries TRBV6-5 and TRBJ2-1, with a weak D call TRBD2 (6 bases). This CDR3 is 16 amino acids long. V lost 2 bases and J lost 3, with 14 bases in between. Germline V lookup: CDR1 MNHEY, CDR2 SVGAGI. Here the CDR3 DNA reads TGTGCCAGCAGTTACGGCGGGACCCGGGGCTACAATGAGCAGTTCTTC. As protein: CASSYGGTRGYNEQFF.

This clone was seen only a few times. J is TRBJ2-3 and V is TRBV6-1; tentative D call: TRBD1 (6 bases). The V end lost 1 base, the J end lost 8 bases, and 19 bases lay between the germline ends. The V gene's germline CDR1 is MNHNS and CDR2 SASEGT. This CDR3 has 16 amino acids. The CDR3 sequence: CASSEDVSRGVGTQYF. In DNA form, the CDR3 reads TGTGCCAGCAGTGAAGATGTTTCCAGGGGTGTGGGTACGCAGTATTTT.

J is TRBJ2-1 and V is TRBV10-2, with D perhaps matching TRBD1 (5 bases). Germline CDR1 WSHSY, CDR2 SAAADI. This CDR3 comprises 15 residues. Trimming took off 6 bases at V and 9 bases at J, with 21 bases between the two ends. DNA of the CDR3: TGCGCCAGCAGGGTAGGACAAACGAGGAACAGTGAGCAGTTCTTC. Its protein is CASRVGQTRNSEQFF.

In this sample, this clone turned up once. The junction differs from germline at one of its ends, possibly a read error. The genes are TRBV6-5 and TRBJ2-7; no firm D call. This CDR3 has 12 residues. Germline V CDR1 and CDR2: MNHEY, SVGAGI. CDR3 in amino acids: CAISVIQREQYF. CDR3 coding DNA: TGTGCCATCAGTGTCATACAGCGCGAGCAGTACTTC.

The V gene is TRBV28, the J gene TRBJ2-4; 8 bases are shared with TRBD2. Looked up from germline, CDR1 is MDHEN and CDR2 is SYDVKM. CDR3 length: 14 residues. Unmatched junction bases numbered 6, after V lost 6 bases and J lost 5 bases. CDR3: CASSLAGGQNIQYF. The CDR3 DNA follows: TGTGCCAGCAGCCTGGCGGGGGGCCAAAACATTCAGTACTTC. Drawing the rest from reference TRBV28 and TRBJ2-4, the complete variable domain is DVKVTQSSRYLVKRTGEKVFLECVQDMDHENMFWYRQDPGLGLRLIYFSYDVKMKEKGDIPEGYSVSREKKERFSLILESASTNQTSMYLCASSLAGGQNIQYFGAGTRLSVL.

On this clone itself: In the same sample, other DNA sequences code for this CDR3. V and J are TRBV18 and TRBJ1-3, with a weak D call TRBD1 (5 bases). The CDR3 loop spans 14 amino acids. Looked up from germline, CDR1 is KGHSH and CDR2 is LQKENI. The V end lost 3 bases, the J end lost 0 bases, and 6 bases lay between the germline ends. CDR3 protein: CASSPDNSGNTIYF. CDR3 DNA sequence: TGTGCCAGCTCACCGGACAACTCTGGAAACACCATATATTTT. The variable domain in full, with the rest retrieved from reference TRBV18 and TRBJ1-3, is NAGVMQNPRHLVRRRGQEARLRCSPMKGHSHVYWYRQLPEEGLKFMVYLQKENIIDESGMPKERFSAEFPKEGPSILRIQQVVRGDSAAYFCASSPDNSGNTIYFGEGSWLTVV.

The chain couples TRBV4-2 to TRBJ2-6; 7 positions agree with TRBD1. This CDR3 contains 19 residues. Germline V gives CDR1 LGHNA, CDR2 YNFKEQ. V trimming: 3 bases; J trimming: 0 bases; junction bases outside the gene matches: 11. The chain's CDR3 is CASSQENRGSYSGANVLTF. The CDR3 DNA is TGTGCCAGCAGCCAGGAAAACAGGGGATCCTACTCTGGGGCCAACGTCCTGACTTTC.

As DNA, the CDR3 is TGTGCCACCAGCTGGGCGGCAGATACGCAGTATTTT. The encoded protein is CATSWAADTQYF. The chain uses TRBV15 and TRBJ2-3; unclear D gene. V lost 5 bases and J 4 bases, leaving 7 bases between the germline ends. The V gene's germline CDR1 is LNHNV and CDR2 YYDKDF (reference sequence). The CDR3 loop spans 12 amino acids.

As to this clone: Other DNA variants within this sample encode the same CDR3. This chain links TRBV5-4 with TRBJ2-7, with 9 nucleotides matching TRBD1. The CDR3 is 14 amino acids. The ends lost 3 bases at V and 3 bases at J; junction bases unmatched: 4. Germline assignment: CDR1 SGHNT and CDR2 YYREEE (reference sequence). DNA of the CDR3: TGTGCCAGCAGCTCCGGGACAGGGATCTACGAGCAGTACTTC. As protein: CASSSGTGIYEQYF.

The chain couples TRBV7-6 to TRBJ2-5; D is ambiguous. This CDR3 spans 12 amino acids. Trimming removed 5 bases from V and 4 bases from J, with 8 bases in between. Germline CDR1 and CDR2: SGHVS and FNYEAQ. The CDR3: CASSRIGETQYF. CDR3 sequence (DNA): TGTGCCAGCAGCCGAATAGGAGAGACCCAGTACTTC.

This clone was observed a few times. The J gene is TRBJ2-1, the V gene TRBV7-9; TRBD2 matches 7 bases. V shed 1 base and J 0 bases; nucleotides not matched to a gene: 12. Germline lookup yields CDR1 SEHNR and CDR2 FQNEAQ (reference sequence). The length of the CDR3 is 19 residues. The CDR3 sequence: CASSLVGRSSGSSYNEQFF. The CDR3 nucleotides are TGTGCCAGCAGCTTAGTTGGGAGGTCTAGCGGAAGCTCCTACAATGAGCAGTTCTTC.

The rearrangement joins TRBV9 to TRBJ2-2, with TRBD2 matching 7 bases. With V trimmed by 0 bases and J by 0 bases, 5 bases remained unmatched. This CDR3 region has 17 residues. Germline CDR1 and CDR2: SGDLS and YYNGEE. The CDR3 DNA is TGTGCCAGCAGCGTAGGTCTTGGACTAGCGAACACCGGGGAGCTGTTTTTT. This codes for CASSVGLGLANTGELFF.

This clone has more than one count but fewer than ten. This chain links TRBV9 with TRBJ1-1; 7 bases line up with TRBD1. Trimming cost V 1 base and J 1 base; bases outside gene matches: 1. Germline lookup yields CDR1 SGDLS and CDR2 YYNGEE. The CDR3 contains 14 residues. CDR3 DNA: TGTGCCAGCAGCGTAACAGGGGAGAACACTGAAGCTTTCTTT. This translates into CASSVTGENTEAFF.

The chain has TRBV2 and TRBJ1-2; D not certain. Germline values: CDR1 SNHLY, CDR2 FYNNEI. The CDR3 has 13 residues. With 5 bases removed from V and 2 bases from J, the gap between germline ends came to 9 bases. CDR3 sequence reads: CASSRGLNYGYTF. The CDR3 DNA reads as TGTGCCAGCAGTCGGGGTTTAAACTATGGCTACACCTTC.